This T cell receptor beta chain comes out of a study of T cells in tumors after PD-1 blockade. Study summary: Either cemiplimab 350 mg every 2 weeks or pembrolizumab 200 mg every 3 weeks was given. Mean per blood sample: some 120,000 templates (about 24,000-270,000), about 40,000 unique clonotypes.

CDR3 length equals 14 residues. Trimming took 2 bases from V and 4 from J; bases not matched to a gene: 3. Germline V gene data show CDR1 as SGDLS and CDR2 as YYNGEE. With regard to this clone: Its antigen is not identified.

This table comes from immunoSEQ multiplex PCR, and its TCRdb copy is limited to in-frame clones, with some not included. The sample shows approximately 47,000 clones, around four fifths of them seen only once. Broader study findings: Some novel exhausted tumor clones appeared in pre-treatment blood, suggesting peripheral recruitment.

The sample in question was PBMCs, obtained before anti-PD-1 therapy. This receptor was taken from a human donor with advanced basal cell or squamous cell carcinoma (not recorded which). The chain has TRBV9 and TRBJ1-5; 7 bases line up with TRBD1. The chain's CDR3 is CASSVSDRNQPQHF. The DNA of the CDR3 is TGTGCCAGCAGCGTTTCGGACAGGAATCAGCCCCAGCATTTT.